This TCR beta chain was observed in a study of shared clonotypes between healthy human individuals. For sorted subsets, about 190 ng DNA per replicate equaled 33,000 or so T cell genomes. Only in-frame clones appear in the TCRdb table, and some are missing; sequencing was by immunoSEQ multiplex PCR. This sample has roughly 1.5 million clones, with 95% to 99% found just once. Study-wide points: The naive CD4 repertoires of several donors were compared, and around 4.9% of clonotypes were shared.

Remarks on this clone: Its antigen remains unknown. This CDR3 is also generated by other DNA sequences in the sample.

Trimming removed 2 bases from V and 0 bases from J; junction bases left unmatched: 1. CDR1 is SGDLS, CDR2 YYNGEE, per germline. The CDR3 runs to 15 residues. The study drew its donors from healthy HIV-negative adults without recent acute infections or vaccinations. The receptor was isolated from a man aged 30 to 39 in good health. What was sequenced was naive CD4+ T cells sorted from blood. Subset given: CD45RA+ positively selected. The rearrangement joins TRBV9 to TRBJ1-1; the match to TRBD1 covers 10 bases. In nucleotides, the CDR3 is TGTGCCAGCAGCGTCGGGACAGGGGTGAACACTGAAGCTTTCTTT. Translation gives CASSVGTGVNTEAFF.